This T cell receptor beta chain comes out of a study of shared clonotypes between healthy human individuals. With 0 bases removed from V and 3 bases from J, the gap between germline ends came to 16 bases. This CDR3 contains 18 residues. Germline CDR1 SGDLS, CDR2 YYNGEE. Findings and limits, study-wide: Estimated clonotype richness was generally higher in naive than memory subsets.

As regards this clone: Its target is not known.

This table comes from immunoSEQ multiplex PCR, and its TCRdb copy is limited to in-frame clones, with some not included. This table has about 2 million clones, 85% to 95% appearing once. Input material: naive CD4+ T cells sorted from blood. Sample subset: CD45RA+ positively selected. This sequence originates from a young man in good health. The chain combines TRBV9 with TRBJ2-6; a weak D match, TRBD2 (6 bases). The CDR3 reads CASSVAVGGGGGANVLTF. The CDR3 DNA reads TGTGCCAGCAGCGTAGCAGTGGGAGGAGGAGGTGGGGCCAACGTCCTGACTTTC.